The 18 T cell receptor beta chains given below trace back to one sample, sequenced in a study of blood T cell repertoires in COVID-19. Profiling relied on immunoSEQ multiplex PCR, and the TCRdb table lists in-frame clones only, not all of them. The repertoire holds roughly 200,000 clones, with over 70% as singletons. Input material: peripheral blood. All receptors come from a man in his forties or fifties with active or convalescent COVID-19.

The chain carries TRBV27 and TRBJ2-7, with TRBD2 matching 7 bases. The CDR3 contains 14 residues. Germline lookup yields CDR1 MNHEY and CDR2 SMNVEV (reference sequence). Trimming removed 6 bases from V and 2 bases from J; junction bases left unmatched: 7. CDR3 protein: CASRRREIPYEQYF. CDR3 sequence (DNA): TGTGCCAGCAGGAGGCGGGAGATTCCCTACGAGCAGTACTTC.

J is TRBJ1-2 and V is TRBV30, with D hard to call. This CDR3 contains 13 residues. Trimming cost V 2 bases and J 4 bases, with 11 bases left between them. In germline, CDR1 is GTSNPN, CDR2 SVGIG (reference sequence). CDR3 loop: CAWSTGIGYGYTF. CDR3 DNA: TGTGCCTGGAGTACCGGGATCGGCTATGGCTACACCTTC. Combining the CDR3 with reference TRBV30 and TRBJ1-2 gives the whole variable domain SQTIHQWPATLVQPVGSPLSLECTVEGTSNPNLYWYRQAAGRGLQLLFYSVGIGQISSEVPQNLSASRPQDRQFILSSKKLLLSDSGFYLCAWSTGIGYGYTFGSGTRLTVV.

The rearrangement links TRBV13 to TRBJ2-7; 9 positions agree with TRBD2. The V segment lost 6 bases and the J segment 1 base; nucleotides outside the gene matches: 4. There are 14 residues in the CDR3. The germline gives CDR1 PRHDT, CDR2 FYEKMQ (reference sequence). CDR3 sequence reads: CASRPAGGSYEQYF. CDR3 in DNA: TGTGCCAGCAGGCCAGCGGGAGGATCCTACGAGCAGTACTTC.

On this clone itself: Additional DNA sequences in this sample encode the identical CDR3. The chain joins TRBV7-2 to TRBJ1-3, with a weak D call TRBD1 (5 bases). Germline V CDR1 and CDR2: SGHTA, FQGNSA. This CDR3 comprises 14 residues. Trimming cost V 6 bases and J 0 bases, with 9 bases left between them. The CDR3 here is CASSYRSSGNTIYF. The CDR3 nucleotides are TGTGCCAGCAGTTACAGGTCCTCTGGAAACACCATATATTTT. The entire variable domain, with the rest obtained from reference TRBV7-2 and TRBJ1-3, is as follows: GAGVSQSPSNKVTEKGKDVELRCDPISGHTALYWYRQSLGQGLEFLIYFQGNSAPDKSGLPSDRFSAERTGGSVSTLTIQRTQQEDSAVYLCASSYRSSGNTIYFGEGSWLTVV.

V usage is TRBV19 and J usage is TRBJ2-5; D is unresolved. Looked up from germline, CDR1 is LNHDA and CDR2 is SQIVND (reference sequence). The V end was cut by 1 base, the J end by 2 bases, with 8 bases between. The CDR3 consists of 14 residues. This CDR3 is CASSIGAAQETQYF. The CDR3 DNA is TGTGCCAGTAGTATAGGGGCCGCACAAGAGACCCAGTACTTC. Combining the CDR3 with reference TRBV19 and TRBJ2-5 gives the whole variable domain DGGITQSPKYLFRKEGQNVTLSCEQNLNHDAMYWYRQDPGQGLRLIYYSQIVNDFQKGDIAEGYSVSREKKESFPLTVTSAQKNPTAFYLCASSIGAAQETQYFGPGTRLLVL.

The genes are TRBV19 and TRBJ1-5; D uncertain. Germline CDR1 LNHDA, CDR2 SQIVND (reference sequence). This CDR3 is 13 amino acids long. Trimming removed 5 bases from V and 7 bases from J, with 12 bases in between. The CDR3 here is CASSPRGGQPQHF. The CDR3 DNA follows: TGTGCCAGTAGTCCTCGAGGTGGGCAGCCCCAGCATTTT.

This clone was detected once. The J gene is TRBJ1-4, the V gene TRBV27; 7 nucleotides match TRBD1. The CDR3 is 15 residues long. V dropped 2 bases and J dropped 2; count of bases not matched to a gene: 2. From germline, CDR1 is MNHEY and CDR2 SMNVEV (reference sequence). Here the CDR3 DNA reads TGTGCCAGCAGTTTAACGGGACAGACTAATGAAAAACTGTTTTTT. Translating gives CASSLTGQTNEKLFF.

This chain uses TRBV11-3 with TRBJ2-3, with 8 bases matching TRBD2. Germline lookup yields CDR1 SGHNT and CDR2 YENEEA. V shed 0 bases, J shed 5 bases, and the junction held 4 bases outside the gene matches. This CDR3 comprises 15 residues. The CDR3 region is CASSLEAGAKDTQYF. The CDR3 region has the DNA TGTGCCAGCAGCTTAGAAGCGGGAGCAAAAGATACGCAGTATTTT.

The V call is TRBV5-1, the J call TRBJ2-3; D is undetermined. The CDR3 contains 14 residues. The V gene's germline CDR1 is SGHRS and CDR2 YFSETQ. The ends were cut back, 3 bases at V and 2 bases at J, with 10 bases in the middle. The CDR3: CASSSVSITDTQYF. The DNA for the CDR3 is TGCGCCAGCAGCTCCGTTAGCATCACAGATACGCAGTATTTT.

Written as DNA, the CDR3 is TGCGCCAGCAGCTTGAGGACAGGGGACGGTGGCTACACCTTC. This codes for CASSLRTGDGGYTF. The chain couples TRBV5-1 to TRBJ1-2; TRBD1 matches 9 bases. Trimming removed 1 base from V and 7 bases from J; junction bases left unmatched: 5. Germline CDR1 reads SGHRS; CDR2 reads YFSETQ. The CDR3 totals 14 residues.

The CDR3 sequence: CASRQTNTEAFF. DNA of the CDR3: TGTGCCAGCAGGCAGACTAACACTGAAGCTTTCTTT. The chain employs TRBV27 and TRBJ1-1, with no clear D. Trimming pared 6 bases from V and 2 bases from J, leaving 7 bases between. The CDR3 is 12 amino acids. Germline V gene lookup returns CDR1 MNHEY and CDR2 SMNVEV (reference sequence).

J is TRBJ1-1 and V is TRBV27; 8 bases fit TRBD1. V lost 6 bases to trimming and J lost 8 bases; unmatched junction nucleotides: 17. In germline, CDR1 is MNHEY, CDR2 SMNVEV (reference sequence). The CDR3 extends over 16 amino acids. CDR3 amino acids: CASSRGTGGSAGEAFF. CDR3 nucleotide sequence: TGTGCCAGCAGCAGGGGGACAGGCGGATCCGCCGGAGAAGCTTTCTTT.

Only a few counts were recorded for this clone. This chain links TRBV20-1 with TRBJ1-5; D not resolved. Trimming removed 3 bases from V and 4 bases from J, with 10 bases in between. The germline V gene encodes CDR1 DFQATT and CDR2 SNEGSKA (reference sequence). CDR3 length equals 13 residues. Here the CDR3 DNA reads TGCAGTGCTAGTGGTACCACAAATCAGCCCCAGCATTTT. Translation: CSASGTTNQPQHF.

The chain recombines TRBV7-8 with TRBJ2-1, with TRBD1 matching 8 bases. Germline V gene data show CDR1 as SGHVS and CDR2 as FQNEAQ. V gave up 2 bases and J gave up 8 bases; unmatched junction bases: 2. This CDR3 contains 13 residues. CDR3 protein: CASSLLTGDEQFF. CDR3 bases: TGTGCCAGCAGCTTACTGACAGGGGATGAGCAGTTCTTC.

V gene TRBV7-3 combines with J gene TRBJ2-3; 12 bases fit TRBD2. V lost 4 bases and J lost 2; bases outside the gene matches: 4. There are 16 residues in the CDR3. Germline values: CDR1 SGHTA, CDR2 FQGTGA. CDR3 residues: CASSSGLAGPTDTQYF. The CDR3 coding sequence is TGTGCCAGCAGCTCTGGACTAGCGGGACCCACAGATACGCAGTATTTT.

This clone was found once. The V and J genes are TRBV5-4 and TRBJ2-1; the match to TRBD1 covers 10 bases. The CDR3 has 17 residues. V gave up 2 bases and J gave up 6 bases; unmatched junction bases: 11. Germline V gene lookup returns CDR1 SGHNT and CDR2 YYREEE (reference sequence). CDR3 sequence reads: CASSFPTGTGAINEQFF. CDR3 nucleotide sequence: TGTGCCAGCAGCTTTCCCACGGGGACAGGGGCCATCAATGAGCAGTTCTTC.

The sample holds a few counts of this clone. V and J are TRBV30 and TRBJ2-1; 13 bases are shared with TRBD2. The germline V gene encodes CDR1 GTSNPN and CDR2 SVGIG (reference sequence). The ends lost 0 bases at V and 7 bases at J; junction bases unmatched: 18. The CDR3 length is 20 residues. The CDR3 sequence is CAWSVPPGIRTSGRYNEQFF. CDR3 coding DNA: TGTGCCTGGAGTGTTCCTCCGGGGATCAGGACTAGCGGGAGATATAATGAGCAGTTCTTC. Together with reference TRBV30 and TRBJ2-1, the CDR3 gives the full variable domain: SQTIHQWPATLVQPVGSPLSLECTVEGTSNPNLYWYRQAAGRGLQLLFYSVGIGQISSEVPQNLSASRPQDRQFILSSKKLLLSDSGFYLCAWSVPPGIRTSGRYNEQFFGPGTRLTVL.

This chain links TRBV4-3 with TRBJ1-1; TRBD1 might be the D (6 bases). The V gene's germline CDR1 is LGHNA and CDR2 YSLEER. The CDR3 consists of 14 residues. Deletions cut 3 bases from V and 7 bases from J, with 15 bases between. For the CDR3, the DNA is TGCGCCAGCAGCCAGGGGGCAAAGTGGGGTGAAGCTTTCTTT. Amino acid sequence: CASSQGAKWGEAFF.